Shown below are 16 T cell receptor beta chains from a single sample sequenced in a study of early stage breast cancer tumors (dated 2017 in TCRdb). Libraries were built with the immunoSEQ multiplex PCR assay. The table comes from immuneACCESS by way of TCRdb, which keeps in-frame sequences with V and J called. Part of the clones is missing from these tables; in studies checked, under half for an unresolved V gene and the rest for unknown reasons. The sample table records about 9,700 clones; 78% of these occur just once. The ten biggest clones cover around 9.5% of the sample. Specimen: normal breast tissue next to the tumor. These receptor sequences come from a person aged 40-50 years with breast cancer.

The V and J genes are TRBV25-1 and TRBJ1-1, with 9 bases matching TRBD1. The CDR3 is 14 amino acids. Unmatched junction bases numbered 0, after V lost 3 bases and J lost 1 base. Germline values: CDR1 MGHDK, CDR2 SYGVNS. The CDR3 sequence: CASSETGGNTEAFF. In DNA form, the CDR3 reads TGTGCCAGCAGTGAGACAGGGGGGAACACTGAAGCTTTCTTT.

About this clone: A read error may account for a junction end that differs from germline. The rearrangement links TRBV5-8 to TRBJ2-5; D remains unclear. This CDR3 spans 13 amino acids. Germline values: CDR1 SGHTS, CDR2 YDEGEE. In DNA form, the CDR3 reads TGTGCCAACAGCTTGTCTTATGCGGAGACCCAGTACTTC. This encodes CANSLSYAETQYF.

The chain joins TRBV29-1 to TRBJ2-2; D possibly matches TRBD1 or TRBD2 (5 bases each). The V and J ends lost 4 bases and 4 bases respectively, with 13 bases between them. CDR3 size: 14 residues. Per the germline V gene, CDR1 is SQVTM and CDR2 is ANQGSEA. DNA of the CDR3: TGCAGCGTTGGGGACCACTCAGGCACCGGGGAGCTGTTTTTT. As protein: CSVGDHSGTGELFF.

The rearrangement joins TRBV19 to TRBJ2-3; weak D call: TRBD2 (6 bases). This CDR3 has 16 residues. V dropped 6 bases and J dropped 3 bases, with 19 bases sitting between them. The germline gives CDR1 LNHDA, CDR2 SQIVND (reference sequence). The CDR3 DNA reads TGTGCCAGTAGCCGGGGGAGGAAAGATTTGACAGATACGCAGTATTTT. This translates into CASSRGRKDLTDTQYF. The complete variable domain, with remaining parts taken from reference TRBV19 and TRBJ2-3, reads DGGITQSPKYLFRKEGQNVTLSCEQNLNHDAMYWYRQDPGQGLRLIYYSQIVNDFQKGDIAEGYSVSREKKESFPLTVTSAQKNPTAFYLCASSRGRKDLTDTQYFGPGTRLTVL.

This clone was seen a few times. In DNA, the CDR3 is TGTGCCAGCAGACAGACAGGGGCCTGGGACTATGGCTACACCTTC. Protein sequence: CASRQTGAWDYGYTF. This chain uses TRBV2 with TRBJ1-2; 8 bases agree with TRBD1. Germline V lookup: CDR1 SNHLY, CDR2 FYNNEI. After removal of 6 bases from V and 3 bases from J, the junction contained 9 bases not matched to a gene. This CDR3 is 15 amino acids long.

The chain couples TRBV6-4 to TRBJ2-1, with D tentatively TRBD2 (5 bases). This CDR3 is 15 amino acids long. Germline V gives CDR1 MRHNA, CDR2 SNTAGT. Trimming removed 2 bases at V and 5 bases at J, with 13 bases between. CDR3 sequence (DNA): TGTGCCAGCAGTGACACCCTAACGGGAAACAATGAGCAGTTCTTC. It translates to CASSDTLTGNNEQFF.

The chain recombines TRBV6-4 with TRBJ1-1; D is ambiguous. In germline, CDR1 is MRHNA, CDR2 SNTAGT. V lost 2 bases to trimming and J lost 7 bases, with 14 bases between them. The CDR3 loop spans 14 amino acids. Here the CDR3 DNA reads TGTGCCAGCAGTGACCCCCCGCGCGGGGTTGAAGCTTTCTTT. This translates into CASSDPPRGVEAFF.

The rearrangement joins TRBV2 to TRBJ1-1, with a possible D match to TRBD1 (5 bases). The CDR3 spans 13 residues. Deletions cut 5 bases from V and 1 base from J, with 8 bases between. Germline CDR1 SNHLY, CDR2 FYNNEI. The CDR3 protein is CASSYRGNTEAFF. DNA of the CDR3: TGTGCCAGCAGTTATAGGGGGAACACTGAAGCTTTCTTT. Using reference TRBV2 and TRBJ1-1 for the parts outside the CDR3, the full variable domain is EPEVTQTPSHQVTQMGQEVILRCVPISNHLYFYWYRQILGQKVEFLVSFYNNEISEKSEIFDDQFSVERPDGSNFTLKIRSTKLEDSAMYFCASSYRGNTEAFFGQGTRLTVV.

This clone appeared once. This sequence joins TRBV5-1 and TRBJ1-2; 7 bases fit TRBD1. CDR1 and CDR2 from the germline V gene are SGHRS and YFSETQ. CDR3 length: 14 amino acids. V lost 4 bases, J lost 8 bases, and 11 bases stayed unmatched. CDR3 region: CASSPKDREGGYTF. For the CDR3, the DNA is TGCGCCAGCAGCCCAAAAGACAGGGAAGGCGGCTACACCTTC.

The chain combines TRBV11-3 with TRBJ2-1; 8 nucleotides align to TRBD2. This CDR3 has 15 amino acids. V shed 0 bases and J 9 bases; nucleotides not matched to a gene: 7. Germline V gene lookup returns CDR1 SGHNT and CDR2 YENEEA. CDR3 coding DNA: TGTGCCAGCAGCTTAGAGGGCGGGGGGCCCGGTGAGCAGTTCTTC. This codes for CASSLEGGGPGEQFF.

This rearrangement joins TRBV5-1 to TRBJ2-5, with 7 bases that match TRBD1. From germline, CDR1 is SGHRS and CDR2 YFSETQ. V gave up 3 bases and J gave up 4 bases; unmatched junction bases: 9. The CDR3 is 15 residues long. In nucleotides, the CDR3 is TGCGCCAGCAGCTCCCTCCGACAGGGTACAGAGACCCAGTACTTC. Translated, it gives CASSSLRQGTETQYF.

The chain employs TRBV30 and TRBJ2-7; TRBD1 is a possible D gene (5 bases). V was trimmed by 4 bases and J by 5 bases, leaving 18 bases between them. The CDR3 runs to 14 residues. The germline CDR1 and CDR2 sequences are GTSNPN and SVGIG (reference sequence). DNA of the CDR3: TGTGCCTGGACCCTGGCGGCCAGGGCGGACGAGCAGTACTTC. Residues: CAWTLAARADEQYF.

The chain recombines TRBV5-5 with TRBJ2-3; weak D call: TRBD1 (7 bases). With 1 base removed from V and 5 bases from J, the gap between germline ends came to 14 bases. This CDR3 is 15 amino acids long. Germline assignment: CDR1 SGHKS and CDR2 YYEKEE (reference sequence). CDR3 in amino acids: CASSLRQGEVDTQYF. The CDR3 coding sequence is TGTGCCAGCAGCTTGCGTCAGGGGGAGGTAGATACGCAGTATTTT.

CDR3 in amino acids: CASSTGLYGEQFF. The CDR3 nucleotides read TGTGCCAGTAGTACGGGCCTTTATGGGGAGCAGTTCTTC. The chain recombines TRBV19 with TRBJ2-1; D uncertain. Per the germline V gene, CDR1 is LNHDA and CDR2 is SQIVND (reference sequence). Trimming cost V 4 bases and J 10 bases, with 14 bases left between them. CDR3 length: 13 residues.

This clone occurred once. This sequence joins TRBV7-2 and TRBJ1-1; D unclear. The germline gives CDR1 SGHTA, CDR2 FQGNSA. Trimming removed 5 bases at V and 5 bases at J, with 9 bases between. The length of the CDR3 is 12 residues. CDR3 loop: CASSPRLTEAFF. CDR3 coding DNA: TGTGCCAGCAGCCCGCGATTGACTGAAGCTTTCTTT.

This clone appeared a few times. The chain couples TRBV6-5 to TRBJ1-2, with D uncertain. Germline V gene sequence: CDR1 MNHEY, CDR2 SVGAGI. This CDR3 has 15 amino acids. Trimming pared 6 bases from V and 2 bases from J, leaving 16 bases between. CDR3 in DNA: TGTGCCAGCAGCTTTACACCCCGCACCAACTATGGCTACACCTTC. As protein: CASSFTPRTNYGYTF.